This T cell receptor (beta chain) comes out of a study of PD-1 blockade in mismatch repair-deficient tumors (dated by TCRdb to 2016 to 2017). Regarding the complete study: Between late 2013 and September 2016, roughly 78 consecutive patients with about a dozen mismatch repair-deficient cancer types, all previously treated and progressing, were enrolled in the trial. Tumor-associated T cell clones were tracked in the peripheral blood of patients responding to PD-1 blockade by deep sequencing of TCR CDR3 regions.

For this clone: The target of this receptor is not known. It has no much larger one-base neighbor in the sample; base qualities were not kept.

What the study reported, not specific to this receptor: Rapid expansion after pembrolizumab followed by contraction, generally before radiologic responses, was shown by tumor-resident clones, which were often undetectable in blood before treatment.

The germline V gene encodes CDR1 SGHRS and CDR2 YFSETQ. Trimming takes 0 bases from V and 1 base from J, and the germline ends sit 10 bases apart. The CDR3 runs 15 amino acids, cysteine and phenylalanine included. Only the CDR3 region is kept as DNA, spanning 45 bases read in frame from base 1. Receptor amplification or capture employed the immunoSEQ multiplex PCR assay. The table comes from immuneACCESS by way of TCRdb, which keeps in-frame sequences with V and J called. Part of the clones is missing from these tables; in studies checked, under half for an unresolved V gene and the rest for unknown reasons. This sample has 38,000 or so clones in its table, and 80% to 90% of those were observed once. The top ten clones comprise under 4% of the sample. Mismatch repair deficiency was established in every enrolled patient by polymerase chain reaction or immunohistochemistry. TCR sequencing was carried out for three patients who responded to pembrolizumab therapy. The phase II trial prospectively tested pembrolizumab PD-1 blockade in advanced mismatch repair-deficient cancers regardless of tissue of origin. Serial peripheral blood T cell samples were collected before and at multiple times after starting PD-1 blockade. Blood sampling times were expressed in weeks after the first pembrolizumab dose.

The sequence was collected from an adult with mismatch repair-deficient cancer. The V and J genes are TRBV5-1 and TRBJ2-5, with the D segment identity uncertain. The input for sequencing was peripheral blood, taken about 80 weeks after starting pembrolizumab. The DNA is TGCGCCAGCAGCTTGGGGGGATATGGCCAAGAGACCCAGTACTTC. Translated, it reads CASSLGGYGQETQYF.